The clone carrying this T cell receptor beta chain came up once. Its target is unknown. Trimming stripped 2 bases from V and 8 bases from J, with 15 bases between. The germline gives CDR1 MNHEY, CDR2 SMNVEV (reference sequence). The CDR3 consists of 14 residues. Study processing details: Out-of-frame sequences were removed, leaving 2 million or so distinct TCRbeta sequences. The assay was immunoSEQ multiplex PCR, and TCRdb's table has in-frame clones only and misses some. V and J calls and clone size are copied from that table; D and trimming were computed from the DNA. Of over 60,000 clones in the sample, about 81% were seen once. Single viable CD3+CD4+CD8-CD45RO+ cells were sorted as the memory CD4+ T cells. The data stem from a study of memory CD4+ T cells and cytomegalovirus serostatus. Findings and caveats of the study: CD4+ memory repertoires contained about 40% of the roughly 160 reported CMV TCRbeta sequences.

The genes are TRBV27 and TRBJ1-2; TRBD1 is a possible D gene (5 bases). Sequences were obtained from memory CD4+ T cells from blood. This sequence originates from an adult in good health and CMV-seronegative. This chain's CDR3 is CASSLQGATGGYTF. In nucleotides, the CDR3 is TGTGCCAGCAGTTTACAGGGTGCAACGGGGGGCTACACCTTC.